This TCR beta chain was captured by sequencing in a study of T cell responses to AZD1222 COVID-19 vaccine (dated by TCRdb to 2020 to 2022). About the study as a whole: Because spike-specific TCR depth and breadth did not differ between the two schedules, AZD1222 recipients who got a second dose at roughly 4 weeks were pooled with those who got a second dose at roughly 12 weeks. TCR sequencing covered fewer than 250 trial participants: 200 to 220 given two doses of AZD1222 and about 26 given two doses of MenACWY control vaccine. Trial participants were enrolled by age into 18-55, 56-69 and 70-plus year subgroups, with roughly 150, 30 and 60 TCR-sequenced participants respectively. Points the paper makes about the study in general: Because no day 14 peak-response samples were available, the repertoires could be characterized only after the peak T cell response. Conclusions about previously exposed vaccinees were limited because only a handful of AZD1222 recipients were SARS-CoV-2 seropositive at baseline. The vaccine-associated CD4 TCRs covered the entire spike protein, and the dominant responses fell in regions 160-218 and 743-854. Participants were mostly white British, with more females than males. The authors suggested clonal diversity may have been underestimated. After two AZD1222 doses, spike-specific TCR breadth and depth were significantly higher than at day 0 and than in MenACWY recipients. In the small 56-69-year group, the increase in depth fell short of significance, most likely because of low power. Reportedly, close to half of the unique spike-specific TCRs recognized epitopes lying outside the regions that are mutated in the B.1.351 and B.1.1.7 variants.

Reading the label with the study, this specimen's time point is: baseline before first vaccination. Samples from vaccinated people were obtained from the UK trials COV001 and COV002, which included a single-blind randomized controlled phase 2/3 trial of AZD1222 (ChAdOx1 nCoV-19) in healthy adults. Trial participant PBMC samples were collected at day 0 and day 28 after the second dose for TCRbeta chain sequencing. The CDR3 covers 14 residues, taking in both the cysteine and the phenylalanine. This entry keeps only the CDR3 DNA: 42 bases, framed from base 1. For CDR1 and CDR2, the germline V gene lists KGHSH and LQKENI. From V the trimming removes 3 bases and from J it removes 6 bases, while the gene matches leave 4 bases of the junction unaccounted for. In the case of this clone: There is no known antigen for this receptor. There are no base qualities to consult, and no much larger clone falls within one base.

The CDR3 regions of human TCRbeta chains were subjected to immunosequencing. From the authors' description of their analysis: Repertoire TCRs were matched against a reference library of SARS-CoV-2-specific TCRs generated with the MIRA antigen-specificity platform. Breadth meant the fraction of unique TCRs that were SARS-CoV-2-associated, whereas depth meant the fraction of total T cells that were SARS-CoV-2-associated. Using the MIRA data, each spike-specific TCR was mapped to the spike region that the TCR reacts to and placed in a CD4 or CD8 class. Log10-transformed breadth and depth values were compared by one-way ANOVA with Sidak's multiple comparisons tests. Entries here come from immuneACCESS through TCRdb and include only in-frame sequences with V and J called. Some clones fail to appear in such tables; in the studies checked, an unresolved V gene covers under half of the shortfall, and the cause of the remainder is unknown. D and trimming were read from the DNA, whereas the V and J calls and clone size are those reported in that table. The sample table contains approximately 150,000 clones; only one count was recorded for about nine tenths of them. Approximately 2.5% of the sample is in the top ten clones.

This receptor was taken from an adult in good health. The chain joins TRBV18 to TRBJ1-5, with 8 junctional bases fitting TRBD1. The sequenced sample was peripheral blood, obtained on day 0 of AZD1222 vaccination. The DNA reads TGTGCCAGCTCACCTGGGACAGGTACTCAGCCCCAGCATTTT. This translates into CASSPGTGTQPQHF.